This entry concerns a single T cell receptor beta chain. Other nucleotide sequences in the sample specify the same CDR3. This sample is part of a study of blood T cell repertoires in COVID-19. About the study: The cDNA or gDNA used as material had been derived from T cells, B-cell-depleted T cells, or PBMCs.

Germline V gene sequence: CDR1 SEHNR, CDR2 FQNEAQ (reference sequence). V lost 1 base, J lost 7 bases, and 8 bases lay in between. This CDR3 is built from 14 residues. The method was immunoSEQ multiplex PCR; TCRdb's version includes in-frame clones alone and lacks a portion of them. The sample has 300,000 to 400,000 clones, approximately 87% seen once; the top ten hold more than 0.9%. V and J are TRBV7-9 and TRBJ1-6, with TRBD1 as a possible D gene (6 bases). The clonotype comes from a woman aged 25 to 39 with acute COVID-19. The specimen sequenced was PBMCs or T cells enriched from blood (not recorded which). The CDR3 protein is CASSLGTENSPLHF. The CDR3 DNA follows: TGTGCCAGCAGCTTAGGGACAGAAAATTCACCCCTCCACTTT.